These T cell receptor beta chains were read from a single sample in a study of T cells in localized non-small cell lung cancer. Libraries were prepared by immunoSEQ multiplex PCR; TCRdb keeps only in-frame clonotypes and omits some of them. The data show 55,000 to 80,000 clones, roughly 81% seen once. Specimen: peripheral blood, collected before any cancer treatment. All receptors derive from a female donor aged 60 or older with stage I lung adenocarcinoma. Both conserved end residues are part of each CDR3. A D gene is named only where the DNA matches it firmly. Size tells how often a clone was seen (once, few, many) or the class of an expanded clone, and some rows leave it out.

TRBJ2-5	TRBV9	NA	NA	CASSVDVRETQYF	TGTGCCAGCAGCGTAGATGTGCGGGAGACCCAGTACTTC
TRBJ1-2	TRBV4-2	NA	NA	CASSQEGYRGGYTF	TGTGCCAGCAGCCAAGAGGGGTACCGAGGTGGCTACACCTTC
TRBJ1-2	TRBV5-1	NA	NA	CASSGLGTTGGYTF	TGCGCCAGCAGCGGGTTGGGGACAACAGGAGGCTACACCTTC
TRBJ2-7	TRBV5-1	NA	NA	CASSRPVPYEQYF	TGCGCCAGCAGCCGGCCAGTACCGTACGAGCAGTACTTC
TRBJ1-1	TRBV7-8	NA	NA	CASSLQGGGVTEAFF	TGTGCCAGCAGCTTACAGGGAGGTGGTGTCACTGAAGCTTTCTTT
TRBJ2-6	TRBV18	TRBD1	NA	CASSPLRGLNSGANVLTF	TGTGCCAGCTCCCCTCTCAGGGGGCTCAACTCTGGGGCCAACGTCCTGACTTTC
TRBJ1-2	TRBV28	TRBD1	NA	CASSDAGTGAAYGYTF	TGTGCCAGCAGTGACGCCGGGACAGGGGCAGCCTATGGCTACACCTTC
TRBJ1-3	TRBV6-1	NA	NA	CASSLGRRSGNTIYF	TGTGCCAGCAGTCTGGGACGCCGCTCTGGAAACACCATATATTTT
TRBJ1-2	TRBV27	NA	NA	CASSPRGGLRYGYTF	TGTGCCAGCAGTCCCCGAGGGGGGTTGAGGTATGGCTACACCTTC
TRBJ2-7	TRBV7-8	NA	NA	CASSLGGSSPQQYF	TGTGCCAGCAGCTTAGGGGGTAGCTCCCCCCAGCAGTACTTC
TRBJ2-7	TRBV10-3	NA	few	CAISGTGGEQYF	TGTGCCATCAGTGGTACAGGCGGCGAGCAGTACTTC
TRBJ1-3	TRBV30	NA	NA	CAWSVRQFSGNTIYF	TGTGCCTGGAGTGTACGACAGTTCTCTGGAAACACCATATATTTT
TRBJ1-3	TRBV18	TRBD1	NA	CASPLGQGGNTIYF	TGTGCCAGCCCGTTGGGACAGGGAGGAAACACCATATATTTT
TRBJ2-3	TRBV5-1	TRBD1	NA	CASGTGGTDTQYF	TGCGCCAGCGGGACAGGAGGCACAGATACGCAGTATTTT
TRBJ2-1	TRBV5-8	TRBD2	NA	CASSLRLAGGYEQFF	TGTGCCAGCAGCCTAAGACTAGCGGGAGGGTATGAGCAGTTCTTC
TRBJ1-3	TRBV7-3	NA	NA	CASSLGQGSGNTIYF	TGTGCCAGCAGCTTAGGGCAAGGCTCTGGAAACACCATATATTTT
TRBJ1-5	TRBV11-2	NA	NA	CASSRDGGAKQPQHF	TGTGCCAGCTCCCGTGACGGGGGCGCGAAACAGCCCCAGCATTTT
TRBJ1-3	TRBV5-1	NA	NA	CASSAQLSGNTIYF	TGCGCCAGCAGCGCGCAACTCTCTGGAAACACCATATATTTT
TRBJ2-5	TRBV19	NA	NA	CASSPQGGKETQYF	TGTGCCAGTAGCCCTCAGGGGGGGAAAGAGACCCAGTACTTC
TRBJ2-5	TRBV5-1	TRBD1	NA	CASSQNRQGQETQYF	TGCGCCAGCAGCCAAAATAGACAGGGACAAGAGACCCAGTACTTC
TRBJ1-5	TRBV12-5	NA	NA	CASGLLMVQPQHF	TGTGCTAGTGGTTTGCTAATGGTTCAGCCCCAGCATTTT
TRBJ2-7	TRBV7-8	NA	NA	CASSRDTRGGSYEQYF	TGTGCCAGCAGCCGGGACACCCGAGGGGGAAGCTACGAGCAGTACTTC
TRBJ1-1	TRBV11-3	NA	NA	CASSLRWDTEAFF	TGTGCCAGCAGCTTAAGATGGGACACTGAAGCTTTCTTT
TRBJ1-1	TRBV2	NA	NA	CASSEEAMNTEAFF	TGTGCCAGCAGTGAGGAAGCCATGAACACTGAAGCTTTCTTT
TRBJ2-1	TRBV5-6	TRBD1	NA	CASKETGGTVSYNEQFF	TGTGCCAGCAAAGAGACAGGGGGTACCGTCTCCTACAATGAGCAGTTCTTC
TRBJ1-2	TRBV2	NA	NA	CASIAGQGIRYYGYTF	TGTGCCAGCATAGCGGGGCAGGGGATCCGGTACTATGGCTACACCTTC
TRBJ2-3	TRBV2	NA	NA	CASSEGAGRIDTQYF	TGTGCCAGCAGTGAAGGGGCAGGGAGGATAGATACGCAGTATTTT
TRBJ2-5	TRBV27	NA	once	CASSFVGGLGGRETQYF	TGTGCCAGCAGCTTCGTCGGGGGTCTCGGAGGACGAGAGACCCAGTACTTC
TRBJ2-1	TRBV9	TRBD1	once	CASSTGDNEQFF	TGTGCCAGCAGCACAGGGGACAATGAGCAGTTCTTC
TRBJ2-1	TRBV2	NA	once	CASIPVFSAYNEQFF	TGTGCCAGCATCCCGGTTTTTAGCGCCTACAATGAGCAGTTCTTC
TRBJ2-3	TRBV5-1	NA	NA	CASSPEVGAQYF	TGCGCCAGCAGTCCAGAGGTGGGTGCGCAGTATTTT
TRBJ2-3	TRBV4-1	TRBD2	NA	CASSHRTSLTDTQYF	TGCGCCAGCAGCCATAGGACTAGCCTCACAGATACGCAGTATTTT
TRBJ1-4	TRBV6-6	TRBD1	few	CASSYSADRAREKLFF	TGTGCCAGCAGTTACTCTGCAGACAGGGCGAGGGAAAAACTGTTTTTT
TRBJ1-4	TRBV5-1	TRBD1	NA	CASGTGGISNEKLFF	TGCGCCAGCGGGACAGGGGGCATATCTAATGAAAAACTGTTTTTT
TRBJ2-1	TRBV5-4	NA	NA	CASSSGTVSYNEQFF	TGTGCCAGCAGCTCGGGGACTGTCTCCTACAATGAGCAGTTCTTC
TRBJ1-1	TRBV9	NA	NA	CASSVGVGPEAFF	TGTGCCAGCAGCGTAGGAGTAGGGCCCGAAGCTTTCTTT
TRBJ2-5	TRBV5-4	NA	NA	CASSIDSIGETQYF	TGTGCCAGCAGCATAGATAGTATAGGAGAGACCCAGTACTTC
TRBJ2-6	TRBV2	NA	once	CASRVQGSGANVLTF	TGTGCCAGCAGAGTACAGGGTTCTGGGGCCAACGTCCTGACTTTC
TRBJ2-3	TRBV7-6	NA	NA	CASSLAADTQYF	TGTGCCAGCAGCTTAGCGGCAGATACGCAGTATTTT
TRBJ2-1	TRBV30	NA	few	CAWSAVNEQFF	TGTGCCTGGAGTGCAGTAAATGAGCAGTTCTTC
TRBJ2-2	TRBV27	NA	NA	CASSLRMGLHTGELFF	TGTGCCAGCTCCCTAAGGATGGGGCTCCACACCGGGGAGCTGTTTTTT
TRBJ2-7	TRBV6-1	NA	NA	CASSEFYEQYF	TGTGCCAGCAGTGAATTCTACGAGCAGTACTTC
TRBJ1-3	TRBV13	NA	NA	CASSFRTTTGYTSGNTIYF	TGTGCCAGCAGCTTCCGAACCACCACAGGATACACCTCTGGAAACACCATATATTTT
TRBJ2-7	TRBV5-1	NA	NA	CASSLSSRDPYEQYF	TGCGCCAGCAGCTTAAGTAGCCGGGATCCCTACGAGCAGTACTTC